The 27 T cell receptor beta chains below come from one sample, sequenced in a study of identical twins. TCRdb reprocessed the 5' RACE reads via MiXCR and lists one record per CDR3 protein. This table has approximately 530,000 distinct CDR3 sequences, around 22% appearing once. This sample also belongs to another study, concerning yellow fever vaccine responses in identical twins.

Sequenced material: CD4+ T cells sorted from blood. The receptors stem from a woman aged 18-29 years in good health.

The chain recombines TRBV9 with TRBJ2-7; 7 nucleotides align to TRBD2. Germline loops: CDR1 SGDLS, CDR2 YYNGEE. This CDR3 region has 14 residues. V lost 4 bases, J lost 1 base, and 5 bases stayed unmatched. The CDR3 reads CASSTREGSYEQYV. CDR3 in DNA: TGTGCCAGCAGCACCAGGGAGGGATCCTACGAGCAGTACGTC.

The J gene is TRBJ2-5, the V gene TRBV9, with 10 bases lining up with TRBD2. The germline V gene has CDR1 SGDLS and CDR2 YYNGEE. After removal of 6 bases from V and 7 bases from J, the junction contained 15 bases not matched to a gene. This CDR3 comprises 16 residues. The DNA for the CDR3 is TGTGCCAGCACCCAGACAGCGGGAGGGCCCAAAACGACCCAGTACTTC. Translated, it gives CASTQTAGGPKTTQYF.

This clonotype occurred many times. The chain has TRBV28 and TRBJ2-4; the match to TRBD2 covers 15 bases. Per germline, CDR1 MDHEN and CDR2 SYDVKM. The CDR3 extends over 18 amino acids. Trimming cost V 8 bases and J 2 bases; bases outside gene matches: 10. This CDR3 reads CASCPGTSGRRSKNIQYF. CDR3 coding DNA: TGTGCCAGCTGTCCCGGGACTAGCGGGAGGAGATCCAAAAACATTCAGTACTTC.

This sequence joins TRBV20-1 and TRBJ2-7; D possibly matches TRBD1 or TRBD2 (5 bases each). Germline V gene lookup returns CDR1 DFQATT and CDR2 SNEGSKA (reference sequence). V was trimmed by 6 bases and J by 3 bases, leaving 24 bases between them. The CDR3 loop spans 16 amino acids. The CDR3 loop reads CSALIWDRIRHYEQYV. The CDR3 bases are TGCAGTGCCCTTATATGGGACCGAATACGGCACTACGAGCAGTACGTC.

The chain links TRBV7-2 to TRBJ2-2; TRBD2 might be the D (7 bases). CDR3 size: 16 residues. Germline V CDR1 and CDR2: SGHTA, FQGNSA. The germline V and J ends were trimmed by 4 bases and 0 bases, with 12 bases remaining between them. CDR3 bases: TGTGCCAGCAGCTCGAGGGGGACTACGAACACCGGGGAGCTGTTTTTT. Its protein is CASSSRGTTNTGELFF.

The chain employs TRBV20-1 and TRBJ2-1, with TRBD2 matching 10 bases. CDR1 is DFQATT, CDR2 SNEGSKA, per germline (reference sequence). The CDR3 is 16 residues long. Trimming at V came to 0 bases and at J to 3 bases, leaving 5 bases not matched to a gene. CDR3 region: CSARDPTSGNYNEQFF. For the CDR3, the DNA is TGCAGTGCTAGAGACCCCACTAGCGGGAACTACAATGAGCAGTTCTTC.

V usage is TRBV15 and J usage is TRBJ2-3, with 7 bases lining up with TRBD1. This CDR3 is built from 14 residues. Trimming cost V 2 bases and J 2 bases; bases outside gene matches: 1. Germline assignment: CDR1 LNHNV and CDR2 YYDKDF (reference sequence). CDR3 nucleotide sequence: TGTGCCACCAGCAGAAGGGGGCTCACAGATACGCAGTATTTT. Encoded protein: CATSRRGLTDTQYF.

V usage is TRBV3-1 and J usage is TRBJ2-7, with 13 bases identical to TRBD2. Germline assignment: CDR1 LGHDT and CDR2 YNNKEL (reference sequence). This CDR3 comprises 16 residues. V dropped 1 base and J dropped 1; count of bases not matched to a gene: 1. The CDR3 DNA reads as TGTGCCAGCAGCCAAGGACTAGCGGGAGGTTCCTACGAGCAGTACTTC. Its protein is CASSQGLAGGSYEQYF.

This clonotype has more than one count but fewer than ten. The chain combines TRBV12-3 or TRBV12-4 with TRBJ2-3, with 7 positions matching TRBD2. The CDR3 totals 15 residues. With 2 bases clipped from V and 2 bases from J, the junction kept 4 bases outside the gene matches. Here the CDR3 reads CASSLQRGYTDTQYF. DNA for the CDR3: TGTGCCAGCAGTTTACAGCGGGGATACACAGATACGCAGTATTTT.

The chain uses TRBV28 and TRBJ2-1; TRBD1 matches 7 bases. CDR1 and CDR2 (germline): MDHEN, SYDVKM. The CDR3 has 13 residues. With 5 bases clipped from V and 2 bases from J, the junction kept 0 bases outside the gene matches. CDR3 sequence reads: CASSDRAYNEQFF. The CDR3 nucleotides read TGTGCCAGCAGTGACAGGGCCTACAATGAGCAGTTCTTC. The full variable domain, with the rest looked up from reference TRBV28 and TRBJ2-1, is DVKVTQSSRYLVKRTGEKVFLECVQDMDHENMFWYRQDPGLGLRLIYFSYDVKMKEKGDIPEGYSVSREKKERFSLILESASTNQTSMYLCASSDRAYNEQFFGPGTRLTVL.

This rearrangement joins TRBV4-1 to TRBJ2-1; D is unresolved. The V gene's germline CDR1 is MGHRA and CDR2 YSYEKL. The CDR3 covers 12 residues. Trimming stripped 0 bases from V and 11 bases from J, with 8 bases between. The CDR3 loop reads CASSQERLKQFF. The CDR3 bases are TGCGCCAGCAGCCAAGAACGGCTTAAGCAGTTCTTC.

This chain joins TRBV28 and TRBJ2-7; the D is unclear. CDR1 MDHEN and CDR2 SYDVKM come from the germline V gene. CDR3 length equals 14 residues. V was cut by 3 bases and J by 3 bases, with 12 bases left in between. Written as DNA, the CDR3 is TGTGCCAGCAGTTTCGTCGGGCTGGTCTACGAGCAGTACTTC. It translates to CASSFVGLVYEQYF.

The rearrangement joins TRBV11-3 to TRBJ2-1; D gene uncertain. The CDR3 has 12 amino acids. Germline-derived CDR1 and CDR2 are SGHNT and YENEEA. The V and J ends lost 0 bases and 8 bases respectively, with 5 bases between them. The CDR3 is CASSLEPYEQFF. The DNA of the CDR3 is TGTGCCAGCAGCTTAGAGCCTTATGAGCAGTTCTTC.

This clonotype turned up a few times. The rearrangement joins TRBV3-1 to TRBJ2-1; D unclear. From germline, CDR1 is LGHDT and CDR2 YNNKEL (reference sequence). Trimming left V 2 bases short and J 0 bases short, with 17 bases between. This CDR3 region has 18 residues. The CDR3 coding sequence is TGTGCCAGCAGCCAAATTACCGGGTCCTCTTACTCCTACAATGAGCAGTTCTTC. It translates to CASSQITGSSYSYNEQFF.

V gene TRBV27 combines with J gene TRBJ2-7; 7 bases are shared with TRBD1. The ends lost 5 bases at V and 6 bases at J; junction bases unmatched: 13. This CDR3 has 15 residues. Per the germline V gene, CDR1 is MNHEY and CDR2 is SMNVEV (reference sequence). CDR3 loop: CASSLTYGQVSEQYF. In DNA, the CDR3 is TGTGCCAGCAGTCTGACCTACGGACAGGTCTCCGAGCAGTACTTC.

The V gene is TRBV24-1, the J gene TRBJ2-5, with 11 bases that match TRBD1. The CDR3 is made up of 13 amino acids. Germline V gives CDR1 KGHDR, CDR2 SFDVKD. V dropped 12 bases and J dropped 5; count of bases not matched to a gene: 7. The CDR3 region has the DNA TGTGCCGTAGGACAGGGGGCTTATGAGACCCAGTACTTC. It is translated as CAVGQGAYETQYF.

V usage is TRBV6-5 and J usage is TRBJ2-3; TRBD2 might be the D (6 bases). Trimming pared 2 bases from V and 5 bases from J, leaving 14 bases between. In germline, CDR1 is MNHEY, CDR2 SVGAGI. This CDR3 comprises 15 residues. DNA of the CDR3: TGTGCCAGCAGTTACGAGGGCGGGGTCGTAGATACGCAGTATTTT. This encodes CASSYEGGVVDTQYF.

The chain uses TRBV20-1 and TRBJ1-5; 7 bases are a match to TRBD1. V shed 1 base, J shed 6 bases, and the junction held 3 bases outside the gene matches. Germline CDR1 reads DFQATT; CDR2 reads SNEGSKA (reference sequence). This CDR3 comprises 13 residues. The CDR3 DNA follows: TGCAGTGCTAGAGGAGGGGACAGTCAGCCCCAGCATTTT. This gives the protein CSARGGDSQPQHF.

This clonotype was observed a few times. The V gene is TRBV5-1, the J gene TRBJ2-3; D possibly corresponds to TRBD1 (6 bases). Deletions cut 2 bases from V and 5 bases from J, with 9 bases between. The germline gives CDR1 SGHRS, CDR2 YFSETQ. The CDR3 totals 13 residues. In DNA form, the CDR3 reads TGCGCCAGCAGCTTCCAGGGGCAAGATACGCAGTATTTT. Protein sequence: CASSFQGQDTQYF.

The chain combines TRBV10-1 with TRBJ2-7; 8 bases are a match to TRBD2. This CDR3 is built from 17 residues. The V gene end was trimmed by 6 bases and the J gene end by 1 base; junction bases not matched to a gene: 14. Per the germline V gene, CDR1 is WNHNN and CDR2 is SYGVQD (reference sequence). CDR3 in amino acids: CASSKSLNSGMSYEQYF. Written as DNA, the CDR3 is TGCGCCAGCAGCAAAAGCCTCAATAGCGGGATGTCCTACGAGCAGTACTTC.

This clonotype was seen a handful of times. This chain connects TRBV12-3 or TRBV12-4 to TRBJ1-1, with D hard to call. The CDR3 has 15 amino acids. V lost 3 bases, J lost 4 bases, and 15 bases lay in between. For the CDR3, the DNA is TGTGCCAGCAGTTTTCCGGGTCGTACGGGCACTGAAGCTTTCTTT. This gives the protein CASSFPGRTGTEAFF.

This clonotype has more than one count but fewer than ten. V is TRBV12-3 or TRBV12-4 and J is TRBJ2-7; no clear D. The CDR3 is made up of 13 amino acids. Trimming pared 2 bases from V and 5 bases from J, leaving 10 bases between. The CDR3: CASSLRLGNEQYF. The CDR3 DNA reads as TGTGCCAGCAGTTTACGACTTGGCAACGAGCAGTACTTC.

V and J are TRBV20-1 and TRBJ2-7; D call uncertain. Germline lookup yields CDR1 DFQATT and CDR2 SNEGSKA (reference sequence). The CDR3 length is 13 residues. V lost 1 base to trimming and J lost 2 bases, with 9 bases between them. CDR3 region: CSARGVGTYEQYV. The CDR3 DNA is TGCAGTGCTAGAGGGGTGGGGACCTACGAGCAGTACGTC.

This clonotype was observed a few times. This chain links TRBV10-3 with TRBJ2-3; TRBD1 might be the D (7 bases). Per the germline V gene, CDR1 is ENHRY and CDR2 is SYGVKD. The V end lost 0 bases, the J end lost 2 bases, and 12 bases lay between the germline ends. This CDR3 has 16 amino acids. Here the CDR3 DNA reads TGTGCCATCAGTGAGTCCCAGGGGGGAAACACAGATACGCAGTATTTT. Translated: CAISESQGGNTDTQYF.

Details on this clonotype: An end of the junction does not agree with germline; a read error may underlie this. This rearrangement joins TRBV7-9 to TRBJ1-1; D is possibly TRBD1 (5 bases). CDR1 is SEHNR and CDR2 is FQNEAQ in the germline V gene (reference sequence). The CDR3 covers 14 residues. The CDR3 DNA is TGTGCCCGCAGGGCCCCTCCATCGAACACTGAAGCTTTCTTT. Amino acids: CARRAPPSNTEAFF. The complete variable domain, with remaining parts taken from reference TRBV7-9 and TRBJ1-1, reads DTGVSQNPRHKITKRGQNVTFRCDPISEHNRLYWYRQTLGQGPEFLTYFQNEAQLEKSRLLSDRFSAERPKGSFSTLEIQRTEQGDSAMYLCARRAPPSNTEAFFGQGTRLTVV.

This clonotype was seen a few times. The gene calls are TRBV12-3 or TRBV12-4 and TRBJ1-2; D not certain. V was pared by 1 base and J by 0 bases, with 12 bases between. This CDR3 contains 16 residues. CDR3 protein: CASSLGAGSANYGYTF. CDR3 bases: TGTGCCAGCAGTTTAGGGGCGGGCAGTGCTAACTATGGCTACACCTTC.

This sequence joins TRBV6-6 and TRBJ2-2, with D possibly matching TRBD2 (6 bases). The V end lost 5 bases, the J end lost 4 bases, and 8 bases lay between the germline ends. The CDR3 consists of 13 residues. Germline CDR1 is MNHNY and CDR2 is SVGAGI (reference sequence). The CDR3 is CASSGDSTGELFF. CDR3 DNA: TGTGCCAGCAGTGGGGACTCCACCGGGGAGCTGTTTTTT.